Presented here are 11 T cell receptor beta chains from one specimen sequenced in a study of blood T cell repertoires in COVID-19. Profiling relied on immunoSEQ multiplex PCR, and the TCRdb table lists in-frame clones only, not all of them. The sample has roughly 290,000 clones; approximately 86% are singletons. The sample comprised peripheral blood. Receptors were obtained from a human donor with COVID-19, enrolled during active disease. The donor label of this sample is uncertain.

The chain recombines TRBV19 with TRBJ1-1; 8 bases are a match to TRBD1. CDR1 and CDR2 (germline): LNHDA, SQIVND (reference sequence). With 4 bases clipped from V and 5 bases from J, the junction kept 6 bases outside the gene matches. The CDR3 length is 14 residues. For the CDR3, the DNA is TGTGCCAGTAGTAAAAGGGACAGGTGGACTGAAGCTTTCTTT. It translates to CASSKRDRWTEAFF.

This chain joins TRBV3-1 (or the pseudogene TRBV3-2) and TRBJ2-2, with D perhaps TRBD2 (5 bases). Trimming removed 1 base at V and 6 bases at J, with 12 bases between. This CDR3 region has 15 residues. From germline, CDR1 is LGHDT and CDR2 YNNKEL (reference sequence). CDR3: CASSQGTGFSGELFF. The CDR3 DNA follows: TGTGCCAGCAGCCAAGGGACTGGATTCTCCGGGGAGCTGTTTTTT.

CDR3 DNA sequence: TGCGCCAGCGATGCTATGGGAGGCGGCACAGATACGCAGTATTTT. It is translated as CASDAMGGGTDTQYF. The genes are TRBV5-1 and TRBJ2-3, with a tentative D call TRBD2 (6 bases). Per germline, CDR1 SGHRS and CDR2 YFSETQ. V was pared by 7 bases and J by 1 base, with 16 bases between. The CDR3 sequence is 15 residues long.

This chain links TRBV10-3 with TRBJ2-5; 16 bases are a match to TRBD2. V lost 3 bases, J lost 5 bases, and 9 bases stayed unmatched. CDR1 and CDR2 from the germline V gene are ENHRY and SYGVKD. This CDR3 is 18 amino acids long. CDR3 in DNA: TGTGCCATCAGTGAAGGGACTAGCGGGAGGGCCGGAGGGGAGACCCAGTACTTC. Its translation is CAISEGTSGRAGGETQYF.

V and J are TRBV3-1 (or the pseudogene TRBV3-2) and TRBJ1-5; 8 bases align to TRBD1. Germline V CDR1 and CDR2: LGHDT, YNNKEL (reference sequence). This CDR3 is built from 17 residues. Germline trimming cut 3 bases from V and 1 base from J; bases unmatched to any gene: 8. CDR3 amino acids: CASSHSDRGRSNQPQHF. In DNA form, the CDR3 reads TGTGCCAGCAGCCATAGCGACAGGGGACGGAGCAATCAGCCCCAGCATTTT.

The rearrangement joins TRBV19 to TRBJ1-2, with 8 bases matching TRBD1. Per germline, CDR1 LNHDA and CDR2 SQIVND (reference sequence). V lost 4 bases and J lost 5; bases outside the gene matches: 6. This CDR3 is built from 14 residues. CDR3 in DNA: TGTGCCAGTAGTAGCGGCAGGGGGCCATATGGCTACACCTTC. It codes for CASSSGRGPYGYTF.

The genes are TRBV6-5 and TRBJ1-3; D unclear. The germline V and J ends were trimmed by 6 bases and 2 bases, with 14 bases remaining between them. This CDR3 is 15 amino acids long. Germline CDR1 MNHEY, CDR2 SVGAGI. The CDR3 DNA sequence: TGTGCCAGCAGCGTGAGGGAGTCGGCTGGAAACACCATATATTTT. It encodes CASSVRESAGNTIYF.

The chain recombines TRBV7-9 with TRBJ2-7, with TRBD2 matching over 8 bases. Germline V CDR1 and CDR2: SEHNR, FQNEAQ (reference sequence). This CDR3 region has 14 residues. With V trimmed by 5 bases and J by 3 bases, 6 bases remained unmatched. CDR3 DNA: TGTGCCAGCAGCCCACCGGGACTAGGCTACGAGCAGTACTTC. This translates into CASSPPGLGYEQYF.

As to this clone: The identical CDR3 is also encoded by other nucleotide sequences in the sample. This chain uses TRBV6-5 with TRBJ1-5, with a weak D call TRBD1 (6 bases). The germline CDR1 and CDR2 sequences are MNHEY and SVGAGI. The CDR3 consists of 12 residues. V was trimmed by 6 bases and J by 4 bases, leaving 7 bases between them. CDR3 residues: CASRTGNQPQHF. DNA of the CDR3: TGTGCCAGCAGAACAGGGAATCAGCCCCAGCATTTT.

This chain joins TRBV19 and TRBJ2-7; maybe TRBD1 (6 bases). Per the germline V gene, CDR1 is LNHDA and CDR2 is SQIVND (reference sequence). V lost 5 bases and J 5 bases, leaving 13 bases between the germline ends. CDR3 length equals 13 residues. CDR3 residues: CASSLGAGDEQYF. CDR3 nucleotides: TGTGCCAGTAGTCTCGGGGCAGGGGACGAGCAGTACTTC.

This clone turned up a few times. The CDR3 protein is CASSYLGTSDTQYF. The CDR3 DNA follows: TGTGCCAGCAGTTACCTTGGGACTAGTGATACGCAGTATTTT. The rearrangement joins TRBV6-2 or TRBV6-3 to TRBJ2-3; 8 bases fit TRBD2. Germline V gene sequence: CDR1 MNHEY, CDR2 SVGEGT. The V segment lost 2 bases and the J segment 6 bases; nucleotides outside the gene matches: 4. This CDR3 has 14 amino acids.